The clone carrying this T cell receptor beta chain occurred a few times. What it binds is not known. This sample is part of a study of cytomegalovirus exposure and HLA in healthy donors. Study findings and constraints: Immune exposure information available was restricted to CMV serostatus.

PCR used 60 Vbeta primers and 13 Jbeta primers. The protocol was immunoSEQ multiplex PCR, while the TCRdb copy is restricted to in-frame clones and leaves out a portion. Among some 120,000 clones listed, under 12% were seen once. The sequence came from a woman under 30 in good health and CMV-seropositive. Sequenced sample: PBMCs.

CDR3 residues: CASTRSSGQVSGNTIYF. The CDR3 coding sequence is TGTGCCAGCACTCGAAGTTCTGGACAGGTCTCTGGAAACACCATATATTTT. J is TRBJ1-3 and V is TRBV2, with 7 bases fitting TRBD1. This CDR3 has 17 residues. V lost 7 bases, J lost 0 bases, and 12 bases stayed unmatched. Germline V lookup: CDR1 SNHLY, CDR2 FYNNEI.